The present T cell receptor (beta chain) was sequenced within a study of blood T cells in healthy people across ages. With a J-beta primer mix and a sample-barcoded 5' primer, a second PCR ran roughly 6 to 11 cycles. Researchers report that a template-switch adaptor with 12 random nucleotides tagged each cDNA molecule. TCRdb reanalysed the 5' RACE reads using MiXCR and keeps one entry per CDR3 protein. The data contain roughly 900,000 distinct CDR3 sequences, about 44% of them seen just once; the ten biggest clones take up around 15%. The donors, aged roughly 6 to 100, were healthy Caucasians from Russia. CDR3 size: 14 residues.

The V and J genes are TRBV21-1 and TRBJ1-4. TRBV21-1 is a recognized pseudogene. The specimen was blood. The sequence derives from a young man in good health. The CDR3 spells CASSKPGSNEKLFF. The CDR3 region has the DNA TGTGCCAGCAGCAAGCCAGGTTCGAATGAAAAACTGTTTTTT.